A single sample is the source of the 5 T cell receptor beta chains below, sequenced in a study of CD8+CD57+ T cells in acquired aplastic anemia. Sequencing involved patients with CD8+CD57+ cell expansion previously shown by flow cytometry. Genomic DNA templated the TCR beta VDJ and CDR3 profiling. TCRdb recomputed calls from the reads with MiXCR, one row per CDR3 protein. The sample shows about 260,000 distinct CDR3 sequences, around 82% of them seen only once. The sequenced sample consisted of sorted CD4+, CD8+, or CD8+CD57+ T cells (not recorded which) from PBMCs. The source is a human donor with aplastic anemia.

The chain joins TRBV20-1 to TRBJ2-7, with a possible D match to TRBD1 (6 bases). Germline CDR1 and CDR2: DFQATT and SNEGSKA (reference sequence). CDR3 size: 12 residues. The chain's CDR3 is CSARTVSYEQYF. The CDR3 DNA follows: TGCAGCGCCAGGACAGTCTCCTACGAGCAGTACTTC.

Comments on this clonotype: This likely comes from a read error, as the CDR3 has no conserved phenylalanine or tryptophan at its end. Because the CDR3's place on the DNA is in doubt, the DNA is left out and the CDR3 is given as listed by TCRdb. This sequence joins TRBV2 and TRBJ2-6; whether TRBD1, the table's D call, matches the DNA was not checked. Both ends counted, the CDR3 spans 16 residues. The germline V gene has CDR1 SNHLY and CDR2 FYNNEI. CDR3 protein: CASSESYSNQPQDFGD.

The chain joins TRBV20-1 to TRBJ2-7, with a tentative D call TRBD2 (5 bases). V was clipped by 0 bases and J by 6 bases, with 12 bases between them. The CDR3 covers 13 residues. The germline V gene has CDR1 DFQATT and CDR2 SNEGSKA (reference sequence). The CDR3 DNA reads as TGCAGTGCTAGAGATCCGGGGAACCCCGAGCAGTACTTC. Protein: CSARDPGNPEQYF.

The chain uses TRBV5-5 and TRBJ2-7, with D unresolved. The germline gives CDR1 SGHKS, CDR2 YYEKEE (reference sequence). V was cut by 1 base and J by 2 bases, with 10 bases left in between. The CDR3 has 14 residues. This chain's CDR3 is CASSLLDRPYEQYV. CDR3 DNA: TGTGCCAGCAGCTTGTTAGACCGCCCCTACGAGCAGTACGTC.

This clonotype was recorded a few times. The chain employs TRBV9 and TRBJ2-1; D may be TRBD1 or TRBD2 (6 bases each). The CDR3 length is 16 residues. V lost 3 bases, J lost 9 bases, and 22 bases lay in between. CDR1 is SGDLS and CDR2 is YYNGEE in the germline V gene. CDR3 region: CASSEGGGNGQVEQFF. The CDR3 coding sequence is TGTGCCAGCAGCGAGGGGGGCGGAAACGGTCAGGTTGAGCAGTTCTTC.